Below are 32 T cell receptor beta chains sequenced from a single sample in a study of OX40 agonist ivuxolimab in advanced cancers. The data were produced by immunoSEQ multiplex PCR, yet TCRdb's version contains in-frame clones alone and is incomplete. The repertoire has about 19,000 clones, roughly 88% of them found once; the top ten carry about an eighth. This specimen consisted of CD4+ or CD8+ T cells sorted from blood, obtained in a trial of the OX40 agonist ivuxolimab. Receptors were obtained from an adult with an advanced solid tumor such as melanoma, head and neck, liver or kidney cancer.

The chain uses TRBV11-1 and TRBJ2-1; the D gene is possibly TRBD1 (6 bases). Germline loops: CDR1 SGHAT, CDR2 FQDESV (reference sequence). The length of the CDR3 is 15 residues. Trimming removed 6 bases from V and 2 bases from J, with 14 bases in between. This CDR3 is CASRAGTTTYNEQFF. Here the CDR3 DNA reads TGTGCCAGCAGGGCCGGGACAACCACCTACAATGAGCAGTTCTTC.

This sequence joins TRBV29-1 and TRBJ1-2; no clear D gene. Between the trimmed V and J ends, which lost 7 bases and 5 bases, there was a span of 17 bases. The germline CDR1 and CDR2 sequences are SQVTM and ANQGSEA. The CDR3 consists of 13 residues. CDR3 sequence reads: CSAPTSADYGYTF. In nucleotides, the CDR3 is TGCAGCGCCCCGACCAGTGCGGATTATGGCTACACCTTC. The full variable domain, rest sourced from reference TRBV29-1 and TRBJ1-2, is SAVISQKPSRDICQRGTSLTIQCQVDSQVTMMFWYRQQPGQSLTLIATANQGSEATYESGFVIDKFPISRPNLTFSTLTVSNMSPEDSSIYLCSAPTSADYGYTFGSGTRLTVV.

This chain joins TRBV11-2 and TRBJ1-1; no reliable D call. The CDR3 totals 14 residues. Germline lookup yields CDR1 SGHAT and CDR2 FQNNGV. V lost 2 bases and J lost 5, with 12 bases in between. CDR3 sequence reads: CASSLTLVPTEAFF. CDR3 coding DNA: TGTGCCAGCAGCTTAACCCTGGTTCCTACTGAAGCTTTCTTT.

The chain links TRBV6-1 to TRBJ1-2; D is unclear. This CDR3 comprises 14 residues. Trimming stripped 1 base from V and 3 bases from J, with 9 bases between. Germline-derived CDR1 and CDR2 are MNHNS and SASEGT. Here the CDR3 reads CASSEVGVDYGYTF. CDR3 DNA sequence: TGTGCCAGCAGTGAAGTTGGGGTTGACTATGGCTACACCTTC.

This chain joins TRBV5-4 and TRBJ2-1; D might be TRBD2 (6 bases). V gave up 4 bases and J gave up 4 bases, with 18 bases separating them. CDR3 length: 16 residues. Germline V CDR1 and CDR2: SGHNT, YYREEE (reference sequence). The CDR3 reads CASSLSWGVAYNEQFF. The CDR3 bases are TGTGCCAGCAGCCTCTCATGGGGGGTTGCGTACAATGAGCAGTTCTTC.

This chain joins TRBV19 and TRBJ1-1; D might be TRBD1 (6 bases). The CDR3 contains 14 residues. CDR1 is LNHDA and CDR2 is SQIVND in the germline V gene (reference sequence). Deletions cut 5 bases from V and 9 bases from J, with 19 bases between. CDR3 loop: CASSSETGRPQAFF. CDR3 in DNA: TGTGCCAGTAGTTCTGAGACAGGCCGGCCCCAAGCTTTCTTT.

This rearrangement joins TRBV5-4 to TRBJ1-1; D unresolved. Germline assignment: CDR1 SGHNT and CDR2 YYREEE (reference sequence). This CDR3 has 14 amino acids. V was trimmed by 4 bases and J by 3 bases, leaving 13 bases between them. This CDR3 reads CASSLLVGDTEAFF. CDR3 bases: TGTGCCAGCAGCCTCCTCGTAGGTGACACTGAAGCTTTCTTT.

The V gene is TRBV27, the J gene TRBJ2-1; 8 bases are a match to TRBD2. The CDR3 runs to 15 residues. J was trimmed by 5 bases and V by 4 bases; bases with no gene match: 7. Looked up from germline, CDR1 is MNHEY and CDR2 is SMNVEV (reference sequence). Here the CDR3 reads CASSWGGTRDNEQFF. In DNA, the CDR3 is TGTGCCAGCAGTTGGGGTGGGACTAGAGACAATGAGCAGTTCTTC.

This chain uses TRBV10-3 with TRBJ2-1; maybe TRBD2 (5 bases). This CDR3 comprises 15 residues. Looked up from germline, CDR1 is ENHRY and CDR2 is SYGVKD. The V and J ends lost 0 bases and 8 bases respectively, with 14 bases between them. The CDR3: CAISESGRGGDEQFF. The CDR3 DNA reads TGTGCCATCAGTGAGTCCGGTCGGGGTGGCGATGAGCAGTTCTTC.

This chain joins TRBV4-2 and TRBJ1-1, with D unclear. There are 13 residues in the CDR3. Per germline, CDR1 LGHNA and CDR2 YNFKEQ. The V and J ends lost 1 base and 6 bases respectively, with 9 bases between them. In DNA, the CDR3 is TGTGCCAGCAGCCAAGGGAATAACCCTGAAGCTTTCTTT. Translating it yields CASSQGNNPEAFF.

A remark on this clone: Distinct nucleotide sequences in the sample also encode this CDR3. The chain employs TRBV6-1 and TRBJ2-3, with no clear D. V was shortened by 1 base and J by 0 bases, with 2 bases between the two germline ends. CDR3 length: 13 amino acids. CDR1 and CDR2 (germline): MNHNS, SASEGT. DNA for the CDR3: TGTGCCAGCAGTGAAGTAAGCACAGATACGCAGTATTTT. Encoded protein: CASSEVSTDTQYF.

The chain has TRBV6-5 and TRBJ1-1, with D maybe TRBD1 (5 bases). This CDR3 contains 13 residues. Germline V gives CDR1 MNHEY, CDR2 SVGAGI. V gave up 2 bases and J gave up 3 bases, with 7 bases separating them. The CDR3 nucleotides are TGTGCCAGCAGTTACGGAGGGGACACTGAAGCTTTCTTT. This gives the protein CASSYGGDTEAFF.

V is TRBV2 and J is TRBJ2-5; the D is unclear. Germline CDR1 and CDR2: SNHLY and FYNNEI. This CDR3 comprises 14 residues. With 5 bases removed from V and 3 bases from J, the gap between germline ends came to 13 bases. The CDR3 reads CASSSHPAEETQYF. The CDR3 nucleotides are TGTGCCAGCAGTTCCCATCCAGCCGAAGAGACCCAGTACTTC. Supplemented by reference TRBV2 and TRBJ2-5, the full variable domain reads EPEVTQTPSHQVTQMGQEVILRCVPISNHLYFYWYRQILGQKVEFLVSFYNNEISEKSEIFDDQFSVERPDGSNFTLKIRSTKLEDSAMYFCASSSHPAEETQYFGPGTRLLVL.

J is TRBJ2-7 and V is TRBV30, with 7 bases fitting TRBD1. V dropped 2 bases and J dropped 7; count of bases not matched to a gene: 14. The germline V gene encodes CDR1 GTSNPN and CDR2 SVGIG (reference sequence). CDR3 length: 15 residues. The CDR3 reads CAWSSASRGIAEQYF. In DNA form, the CDR3 reads TGTGCCTGGAGTTCGGCGTCCAGGGGGATAGCGGAGCAGTACTTC.

This chain joins TRBV5-1 and TRBJ2-1, with 12 bases identical to TRBD2. The J segment lost 6 bases and the V segment lost 7 bases, leaving 8 bases of the junction unmatched. The CDR3 sequence is 15 residues long. The V gene's germline CDR1 is SGHRS and CDR2 YFSETQ. The CDR3 protein is CASRTSGRYGNEQFF. In nucleotides, the CDR3 is TGCGCCAGCCGAACTAGCGGGAGGTATGGCAATGAGCAGTTCTTC.

The rearrangement links TRBV4-1 to TRBJ1-2, with TRBD1 as a possible D gene (5 bases). Trimming took 3 bases from V and 3 from J, leaving 14 bases between them. This CDR3 has 15 amino acids. CDR1 is MGHRA and CDR2 is YSYEKL in the germline V gene. The CDR3 region is CASSQKQGSDYGYTF. CDR3 in DNA: TGCGCCAGCAGCCAGAAGCAGGGAAGTGACTATGGCTACACCTTC.

J is TRBJ2-1 and V is TRBV5-5, with D maybe TRBD2 (6 bases). The CDR3 sequence is 14 residues long. Trimming stripped 3 bases from V and 7 bases from J, with 14 bases between. From germline, CDR1 is SGHKS and CDR2 YYEKEE (reference sequence). The CDR3 sequence is CASSWGGGKNEQFF. Written as DNA, the CDR3 is TGTGCCAGCAGCTGGGGCGGAGGGAAAAATGAGCAGTTCTTC.

The J gene is TRBJ2-1, the V gene TRBV19, with a tentative D call TRBD1 (6 bases). The CDR3 is made up of 14 amino acids. Germline CDR1 and CDR2: LNHDA and SQIVND (reference sequence). Trimming pared 7 bases from V and 1 base from J, leaving 11 bases between. This CDR3 is CASTTGKSYNEQFF. The CDR3 DNA reads as TGTGCCAGTACTACAGGGAAATCCTACAATGAGCAGTTCTTC.

The chain has TRBV28 and TRBJ2-5; D unclear. The V end lost 4 bases, the J end lost 5 bases, and 14 bases lay between the germline ends. CDR3 length equals 14 residues. CDR1 is MDHEN, CDR2 SYDVKM, per germline. CDR3 sequence reads: CASSSLTELETQYF. The CDR3 DNA sequence: TGTGCCAGCAGTTCCCTCACCGAGCTCGAGACCCAGTACTTC.

This clone appeared once. This chain joins TRBV7-2 and TRBJ2-3, with 8 bases fitting TRBD2. Germline assignment: CDR1 SGHTA and CDR2 FQGNSA. The CDR3 totals 16 residues. J was trimmed by 7 bases and V by 6 bases; bases with no gene match: 15. CDR3 loop: CASRLIPGLVYHTQYF. CDR3 in DNA: TGTGCCAGCAGGCTAATCCCGGGACTAGTCTATCATACGCAGTATTTT.

This chain links TRBV6-5 with TRBJ2-1; D remains unclear. The CDR3 totals 16 residues. Per germline, CDR1 MNHEY and CDR2 SVGAGI. Between the trimmed V and J ends, which lost 0 bases and 6 bases, there was a span of 15 bases. In nucleotides, the CDR3 is TGTGCCAGCAGTTACTCCATGTTAACGCAACGCAATGAGCAGTTCTTC. Its protein is CASSYSMLTQRNEQFF.

The chain carries TRBV13 and TRBJ1-1; D remains ambiguous. Germline loops: CDR1 PRHDT, CDR2 FYEKMQ (reference sequence). This CDR3 contains 14 residues. Trimming took 1 base from V and 4 from J, leaving 10 bases between them. The CDR3 nucleotides read TGTGCCAGCAGCTTAGAGGAGGGAAGCACTGAAGCTTTCTTT. As protein: CASSLEEGSTEAFF. Together with reference TRBV13 and TRBJ1-1, the CDR3 gives the full variable domain: AAGVIQSPRHLIKEKRETATLKCYPIPRHDTVYWYQQGPGQDPQFLISFYEKMQSDKGSIPDRFSAQQFSDYHSELNMSSLELGDSALYFCASSLEEGSTEAFFGQGTRLTVV.

The chain employs TRBV27 and TRBJ2-1; 7 positions match TRBD2. Germline V gene sequence: CDR1 MNHEY, CDR2 SMNVEV (reference sequence). The V segment lost 3 bases and the J segment 8 bases; nucleotides outside the gene matches: 10. The CDR3 length is 15 residues. The CDR3 spells CASSLGGGPIYEQFF. The CDR3 DNA is TGTGCCAGCAGTTTGGGCGGGGGACCTATCTATGAGCAGTTCTTC.

This chain joins TRBV5-1 and TRBJ1-6; the D is unclear. Trimming took off 7 bases at V and 7 bases at J, with 21 bases between the two ends. CDR1 is SGHRS and CDR2 is YFSETQ in the germline V gene. This CDR3 has 16 amino acids. CDR3 bases: TGCGCCAGCCGGGGTAACACTATCTCGGGGAATTCACCCCTCCACTTT. Encoded protein: CASRGNTISGNSPLHF.

The chain is built from TRBV4-2 and TRBJ1-6, with D tentatively TRBD1 (5 bases). V dropped 1 base and J dropped 3 bases, with 16 bases sitting between them. CDR1 and CDR2 from the germline V gene are LGHNA and YNFKEQ. The CDR3 spans 18 residues. CDR3 amino acids: CASSQARDDWNYNSPLHF. The CDR3 coding sequence is TGTGCCAGCAGCCAAGCCCGGGACGACTGGAACTATAATTCACCCCTCCACTTT.

This clone was counted between two and nine times. The J gene is TRBJ2-4, the V gene TRBV19; weak D call: TRBD1 (5 bases). Germline CDR1 is LNHDA and CDR2 is SQIVND (reference sequence). Trimming removed 3 bases from V and 8 bases from J, with 11 bases in between. The CDR3 totals 13 residues. The DNA for the CDR3 is TGTGCCAGTAGTATGCTCCAGGGTGACATTCAGTACTTC. It is translated as CASSMLQGDIQYF.

The V and J genes are TRBV4-1 and TRBJ1-4; a weak D match, TRBD1 (6 bases). The germline V gene has CDR1 MGHRA and CDR2 YSYEKL. Trimming cost V 2 bases and J 5 bases, with 15 bases left between them. This CDR3 has 16 residues. CDR3 loop: CASSQPSGGANEKLFF. DNA of the CDR3: TGCGCCAGCAGCCAACCGTCGGGGGGGGCGAATGAAAAACTGTTTTTT.

This clone appeared a single time. This sequence joins TRBV19 and TRBJ1-3; D may be TRBD1 (5 bases). Germline V gene data show CDR1 as LNHDA and CDR2 as SQIVND (reference sequence). Deletions cut 5 bases from V and 0 bases from J, with 11 bases between. The CDR3 extends over 15 amino acids. CDR3 DNA sequence: TGTGCCAGTAGTTTTACAGGTCGCTCTGGAAACACCATATATTTT. Its translation is CASSFTGRSGNTIYF.

The chain uses TRBV29-1 and TRBJ1-5; D unresolved. CDR1 and CDR2 (germline): SQVTM, ANQGSEA. V shed 6 bases and J shed 7 bases, with 19 bases lying between them. The CDR3 is 14 amino acids. The CDR3 loop is CSVLDGSPGQPQHF. The CDR3 DNA is TGCAGCGTCCTCGATGGCTCCCCGGGGCAGCCCCAGCATTTT.

This clone was observed a few times. The chain is built from TRBV28 and TRBJ2-7; 9 bases match TRBD1. Unmatched junction bases numbered 2, after V lost 4 bases and J lost 4 bases. Germline CDR1 and CDR2: MDHEN and SYDVKM. The CDR3 has 13 residues. The CDR3 region has the DNA TGTGCCAGCAGTTCGGGACAGGGTTACGAGCAGTACTTC. It encodes CASSSGQGYEQYF.

The chain links TRBV6-4 to TRBJ2-2; D unresolved. The germline gives CDR1 MRHNA, CDR2 SNTAGT. This CDR3 region has 16 residues. V was clipped by 3 bases and J by 0 bases, with 11 bases between them. In DNA form, the CDR3 reads TGTGCCAGCAGTGATTCTGGGCAAACGAACACCGGGGAGCTGTTTTTT. Protein: CASSDSGQTNTGELFF.

This clone is a singleton in its sample. V usage is TRBV27 and J usage is TRBJ2-5, with D possibly being TRBD2 (5 bases). The germline V gene encodes CDR1 MNHEY and CDR2 SMNVEV (reference sequence). The germline V and J ends were trimmed by 3 bases and 0 bases, with 8 bases remaining between them. The CDR3 sequence is 14 residues long. CDR3 amino acids: CASSFIANQETQYF. The CDR3 DNA reads as TGTGCCAGCAGTTTTATAGCGAACCAAGAGACCCAGTACTTC.